This is a list of T cell receptor beta chains from one sample in a study of regulatory T cells in long-lasting Graves disease. MiXCR, applied by TCRdb to the multiplex PCR reads, yields one record per CDR3 protein. Of 300,000 to 400,000 distinct CDR3 sequences listed, more than 15% were seen once; the top ten hold about 36%. The input for sequencing was peripheral blood mononuclear cells (PBMCs), taken at new diagnosis, from a patient treated with antithyroid drugs. The receptors here all came from a female donor with Graves disease. Both conserved end residues are part of each CDR3. The order of the fields is clone size, D gene, J gene, V gene, CDR3 DNA, CDR3 protein. A D gene is named only where the DNA matches it firmly. For some rows the clone size is stated as once, few or many, or as a class when expanded; others skip it.

abundance: few; d_gene: TRBD2; j_gene: TRBJ2-7; v_gene: TRBV3-1; CDR3nt: TGTGCCAGCAGTGACTCTAGCGGGGACGAGCAGTACTTC; CDR3aa: CASSDSSGDEQYF
abundance: -; d_gene: TRBD2; j_gene: TRBJ2-3; v_gene: TRBV9; CDR3nt: TGTGCCAGCACCCGAACTACTAGCGGGAGGACAGATACGCAGTATTTT; CDR3aa: CASTRTTSGRTDTQYF
abundance: many; d_gene: -; j_gene: TRBJ1-4; v_gene: TRBV12-3/TRBV12-4; CDR3nt: TGTGCCAGCAGTTTACTTCTCGGTGAAAAACTGTTTTTT; CDR3aa: CASSLLLGEKLFF
abundance: -; d_gene: -; j_gene: TRBJ2-1; v_gene: TRBV5-1; CDR3nt: TGCGCCAGCAGCTTGCGCAGCAGCTCCTACAATGAGCAGTTCTTC; CDR3aa: CASSLRSSSYNEQFF
abundance: many; d_gene: TRBD1; j_gene: TRBJ1-2; v_gene: TRBV6-2/TRBV6-3; CDR3nt: TGTGCCAGCAGGGGACCGGGACAGAGCTATGGCTACACCTTC; CDR3aa: CASRGPGQSYGYTF
abundance: many; d_gene: TRBD1; j_gene: TRBJ1-4; v_gene: TRBV20-1; CDR3nt: TGCAGTGCACGACAGGGGAGTAATGAAAAACTGTTTTTT; CDR3aa: CSARQGSNEKLFF
abundance: many; d_gene: TRBD1; j_gene: TRBJ2-1; v_gene: TRBV10-3; CDR3nt: TGTGCCATCAGTGAGGACAGGGTGAATGAGCAGTTCTTC; CDR3aa: CAISEDRVNEQFF
abundance: -; d_gene: TRBD2; j_gene: TRBJ2-3; v_gene: TRBV7-2; CDR3nt: TGTGCCAGCAGCTTAGGGGGCGGGAGGAATACGCAGTATTTT; CDR3aa: CASSLGGGRNTQYF
abundance: -; d_gene: -; j_gene: TRBJ1-1; v_gene: TRBV28; CDR3nt: TGTGCCAGCAGTACGCAGCTAAGGTTTACTGAAGCTTTCTTT; CDR3aa: CASSTQLRFTEAFF
abundance: many; d_gene: TRBD2; j_gene: TRBJ2-3; v_gene: TRBV29-1; CDR3nt: TGCAGCGCCGCCTTAGCGGGAGCCGCAGATACGCAGTATTTT; CDR3aa: CSAALAGAADTQYF
abundance: few; d_gene: -; j_gene: TRBJ2-3; v_gene: TRBV19; CDR3nt: TGTGCCAGTAGCGGATTGGACTCACCTGGCACAGATACGCAGTATTTT; CDR3aa: CASSGLDSPGTDTQYF
abundance: many; d_gene: -; j_gene: TRBJ1-1; v_gene: TRBV20-1; CDR3nt: TGCAGTGCTAACAGGGTGTTAGGGGGCACTGAAGCTTTCTTT; CDR3aa: CSANRVLGGTEAFF
abundance: few; d_gene: TRBD2; j_gene: TRBJ2-2; v_gene: TRBV30; CDR3nt: TGTGCCTGGCGGGAGGGCCATGAGGACACCGGGGAGCTGTTTTTT; CDR3aa: CAWREGHEDTGELFF
abundance: -; d_gene: -; j_gene: TRBJ2-6; v_gene: TRBV27; CDR3nt: TGTGCCAGCCGGGGGTGGGGTGGAACAGGGGCCAACGTCCTGACTTTC; CDR3aa: CASRGWGGTGANVLTF
abundance: many; d_gene: TRBD1; j_gene: TRBJ1-3; v_gene: TRBV27; CDR3nt: TGTGCCAGCAGTGACAGGGGGCGCCCGTCTGGAAACACCATATATTTT; CDR3aa: CASSDRGRPSGNTIYF
abundance: many; d_gene: -; j_gene: TRBJ2-5; v_gene: TRBV3-1; CDR3nt: TGTGCCAGCAGCTCCCAACTACTCTTTAGCGGCCCGCAAGAGACCCAGTACTTC; CDR3aa: CASSSQLLFSGPQETQYF
abundance: many; d_gene: -; j_gene: TRBJ2-2; v_gene: TRBV12-3/TRBV12-4; CDR3nt: TGTGCCAGCAGTTTACGTGGCACCGGGGAGCTGTTTTTT; CDR3aa: CASSLRGTGELFF
abundance: many; d_gene: -; j_gene: TRBJ2-3; v_gene: TRBV29-1; CDR3nt: TGCAGCGTTGAAACAGGGACGCAGTATTTT; CDR3aa: CSVETGTQYF
abundance: many; d_gene: -; j_gene: TRBJ2-1; v_gene: TRBV19; CDR3nt: TGTGCCAGTAGTATATATAAGGGCACAGCCTACAATGAGCAGTTCTTC; CDR3aa: CASSIYKGTAYNEQFF
abundance: once; d_gene: -; j_gene: TRBJ2-1; v_gene: TRBV11-2; CDR3nt: TGTGCCAGCAGCTTAGAAGTCCCTGCCGATGAGCAGTTCTTC; CDR3aa: CASSLEVPADEQFF
abundance: once; d_gene: TRBD1; j_gene: TRBJ2-5; v_gene: TRBV19; CDR3nt: TGTGCCAGTAGTACCACCCGGACAGGGGTCGAGACCCAGTACTTC; CDR3aa: CASSTTRTGVETQYF
abundance: many; d_gene: TRBD1; j_gene: TRBJ2-1; v_gene: TRBV5-1; CDR3nt: TGCGCCAGCAGCTTGGAGGGGACAGGGGTCAATGAGCAGTTCTTC; CDR3aa: CASSLEGTGVNEQFF
abundance: few; d_gene: TRBD1; j_gene: TRBJ1-6; v_gene: TRBV18; CDR3nt: TGTGCCAGCTCACAGGGACAGGGGGCTAATTCACCCCTCCACTTT; CDR3aa: CASSQGQGANSPLHF
abundance: few; d_gene: -; j_gene: TRBJ2-1; v_gene: TRBV11-2; CDR3nt: TGTGCCAGCAGCTTAGTGGCGGGGATCAATGAGCAGTTCTTC; CDR3aa: CASSLVAGINEQFF
abundance: many; d_gene: TRBD1; j_gene: TRBJ2-7; v_gene: TRBV7-9; CDR3nt: TGTGCCAGCAGCCAGTTGGGACAGCCTTCTCCCGAGCAGTACTTC; CDR3aa: CASSQLGQPSPEQYF
abundance: many; d_gene: TRBD2; j_gene: TRBJ2-7; v_gene: TRBV12-3/TRBV12-4; CDR3nt: TGTGCCAGCAGTTTATCGGGACTAGCGGGAGCGAACTCCTACGAGCAGTACTTC; CDR3aa: CASSLSGLAGANSYEQYF
abundance: -; d_gene: TRBD1; j_gene: TRBJ2-7; v_gene: TRBV2; CDR3nt: TGTGCCAGCAGTGGGACAGGGGAGTGGGAGCAGTACTTC; CDR3aa: CASSGTGEWEQYF
abundance: many; d_gene: -; j_gene: TRBJ2-3; v_gene: TRBV24-1; CDR3nt: TGTGCCACCAGTGATTCACTGACAGATACGCAGTATTTT; CDR3aa: CATSDSLTDTQYF
abundance: many; d_gene: TRBD1; j_gene: TRBJ2-5; v_gene: TRBV6-1; CDR3nt: TGTGCCAGCAGAAAGCAGGGGGCGGCACAAGAGACCCAGTACTTC; CDR3aa: CASRKQGAAQETQYF
abundance: few; d_gene: TRBD2; j_gene: TRBJ2-2; v_gene: TRBV30; CDR3nt: TGTGCCTGGAGTGTAACCGGGAGGGGGACCGGGGAGCTGTTTTTT; CDR3aa: CAWSVTGRGTGELFF
abundance: many; d_gene: -; j_gene: TRBJ1-1; v_gene: TRBV12-3/TRBV12-4; CDR3nt: TGTGCCAGCACCACGGGGGGTTCTGAAGCTTTCTTT; CDR3aa: CASTTGGSEAFF
abundance: few; d_gene: -; j_gene: TRBJ2-7; v_gene: TRBV7-9; CDR3nt: TGTGCCAGCAGCTTTCCGGCTGCGGGCGAGCAGTACTTC; CDR3aa: CASSFPAAGEQYF
abundance: many; d_gene: TRBD2; j_gene: TRBJ2-3; v_gene: TRBV6-1; CDR3nt: TGTGCCAGCAGTGAGCAGGCGGGGGGCACAGATACGCAGTATTTT; CDR3aa: CASSEQAGGTDTQYF
abundance: many; d_gene: -; j_gene: TRBJ2-1; v_gene: TRBV11-1; CDR3nt: TGTGCCAGCAGCTTCCTCAGCCACTCCTCCTACAATGAGCAGTTCTTC; CDR3aa: CASSFLSHSSYNEQFF
abundance: many; d_gene: -; j_gene: TRBJ2-1; v_gene: TRBV11-2; CDR3nt: TGTGCCAGCAGCTTAGGGTCAGGGCCCCTCAATGAGCAGTTCTTC; CDR3aa: CASSLGSGPLNEQFF
abundance: many; d_gene: TRBD1; j_gene: TRBJ1-3; v_gene: TRBV20-1; CDR3nt: TGCAGTGCTAGCCGGCAGGGGGCTGGAAACACCATATATTTT; CDR3aa: CSASRQGAGNTIYF
abundance: many; d_gene: -; j_gene: TRBJ2-7; v_gene: TRBV10-3; CDR3nt: TGTGCCATCAGCCGACAGACGGGGTCTACGGGGGAGCAGTACTTC; CDR3aa: CAISRQTGSTGEQYF